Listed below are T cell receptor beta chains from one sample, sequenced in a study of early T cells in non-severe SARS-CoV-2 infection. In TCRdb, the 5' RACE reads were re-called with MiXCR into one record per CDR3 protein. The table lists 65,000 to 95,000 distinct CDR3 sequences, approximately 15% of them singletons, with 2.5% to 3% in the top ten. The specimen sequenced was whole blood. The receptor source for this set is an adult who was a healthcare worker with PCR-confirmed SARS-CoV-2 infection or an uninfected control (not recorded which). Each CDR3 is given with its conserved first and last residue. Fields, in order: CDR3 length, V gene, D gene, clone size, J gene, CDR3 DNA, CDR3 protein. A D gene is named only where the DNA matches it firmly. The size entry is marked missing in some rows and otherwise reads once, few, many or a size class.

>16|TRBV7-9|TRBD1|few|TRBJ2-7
TGTGCCAGCAGCGTAAACAGGGGACCGAGCTCCTACGAGCAGTACTTC
CASSVNRGPSSYEQYF
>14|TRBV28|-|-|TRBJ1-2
TGTGCCAGCAGTACAGGCACCCGAAGATATGGCTACACCTTC
CASSTGTRRYGYTF
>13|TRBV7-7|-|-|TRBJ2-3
TGTGCTAGCAGCATCGGCAGGACAGATACGCAGTATTTT
CASSIGRTDTQYF
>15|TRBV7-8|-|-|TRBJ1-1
TGTGCCAGCAGCACCTCCCGGATATCGAACACTGAAGCTTTCTTT
CASSTSRISNTEAFF
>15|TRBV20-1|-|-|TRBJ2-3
TGCAGTGCTGGGGGAGGGGGTAGTCGTACAGATACGCAGTATTTT
CSAGGGGSRTDTQYF
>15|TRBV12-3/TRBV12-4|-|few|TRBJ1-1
TGTGCCAGCAGTTCCCATGGCCGGGTGTTGGCTGAAGCTTTCTTT
CASSSHGRVLAEAFF
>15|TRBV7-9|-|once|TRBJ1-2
TGTGCCAGCAGCTCAACCCCAACAGGAACCTATGGCTACACCTTC
CASSSTPTGTYGYTF
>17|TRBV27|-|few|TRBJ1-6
TGTGCCAGCAGTTTATCAAGGCTCCCTCCCTATAATTCACCCCTCCACTTT
CASSLSRLPPYNSPLHF
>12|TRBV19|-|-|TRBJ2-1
TGTGCCAGTAGTACCTTCCACAATGAGCAGTTCTTC
CASSTFHNEQFF
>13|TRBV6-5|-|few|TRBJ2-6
TGTGCCAGCAGACTTGCCGGGGCCAACGTCCTGACTTTC
CASRLAGANVLTF
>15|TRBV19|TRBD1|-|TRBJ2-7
TGTGCCAGTAACTCCCGGGACAGGGCCAGCTACGAGCAGTACTTC
CASNSRDRASYEQYF
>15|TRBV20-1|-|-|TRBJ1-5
TGCAGTGCTAGAGATGGGAACGAGCGGGCACGGCCCCAGCATTTT
CSARDGNERARPQHF
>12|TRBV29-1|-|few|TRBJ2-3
TGCAGCGTTGAGGCCAGGGAAGATACGCAGTATTTT
CSVEAREDTQYF
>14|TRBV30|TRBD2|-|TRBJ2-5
TGTGCCTGGAAGCCTAGCGGGAGTCAAGAGACCCAGTACTTC
CAWKPSGSQETQYF
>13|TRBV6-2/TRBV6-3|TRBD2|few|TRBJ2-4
TGTGCCAGCAGGGGTACGGGAGGGACGGTTCAGTACTTC
CASRGTGGTVQYF
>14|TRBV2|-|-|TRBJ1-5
TGTGCCAGCAGCGGGACAACTAGCAATCAGCCCCAGCATTTT
CASSGTTSNQPQHF
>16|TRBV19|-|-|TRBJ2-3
TGTGCCAGTAGTATAAAAGTAGGCACTTGGACAGATACGCAGTATTTT
CASSIKVGTWTDTQYF
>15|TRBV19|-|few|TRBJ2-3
TGTGCCAGTAGTAATCTTAGGGGGGGAGCAGATACGCAGTATTTT
CASSNLRGGADTQYF
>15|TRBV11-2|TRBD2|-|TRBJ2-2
TGTGCCAGCAGCTGGAGGGCGGGAGGCACCGGGGAGCTGTTTTTT
CASSWRAGGTGELFF
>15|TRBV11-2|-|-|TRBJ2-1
TGTGCCAGCAGCCCCTCTAGGGGGAGCACCCGGGAGGAGTTCTTC
CASSPSRGSTREEFF
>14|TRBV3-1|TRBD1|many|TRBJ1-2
TGTGCCAGCAGCCCCGGGACAGGGGCCTATGGCTACACCTTC
CASSPGTGAYGYTF
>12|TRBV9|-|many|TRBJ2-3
TGTGCCAGCAGCGCCGCGACAGATACGCAGTATTTT
CASSAATDTQYF
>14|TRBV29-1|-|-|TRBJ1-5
TGCAGCGTCATGCTTGGAGCGGGCAATCAGCCCCAGCATTTT
CSVMLGAGNQPQHF
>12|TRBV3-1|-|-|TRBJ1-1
TGTGCCAGCAGCCAACGAGGCAGTGAAGCTTTCTTT
CASSQRGSEAFF
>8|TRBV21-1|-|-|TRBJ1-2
TGTGCCAGCAACGGCTACACCTTC
CASNGYTF
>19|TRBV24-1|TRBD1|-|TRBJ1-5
TGTGCCACCAGTGAACTCCAAGGGACAGGGTCTCGAGGCAATCAGCCCCAGCATTTT
CATSELQGTGSRGNQPQHF
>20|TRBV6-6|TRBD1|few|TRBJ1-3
TGTGCCAGCAGGACCTCTCGTGGACAGGGGTTGGGAACGACTGGAAACACCATATATTTT
CASRTSRGQGLGTTGNTIYF
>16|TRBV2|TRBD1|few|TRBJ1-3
TGTGCCAGCAGTCGTTCCCGTGGGACAGCTGGAAACACCATATATTTT
CASSRSRGTAGNTIYF
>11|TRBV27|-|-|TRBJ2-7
TGTGCCAGCAGTTATGGCCTAAGGCAGTACTTC
CASSYGLRQYF
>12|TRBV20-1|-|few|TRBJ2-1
TGCAGTGCACCCCGCCTCAACAATGAGCAGTTCTTC
CSAPRLNNEQFF
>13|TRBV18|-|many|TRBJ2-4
TGTGCCAGCTCACCACCGGCTCGAAACATTCAGTACTTC
CASSPPARNIQYF
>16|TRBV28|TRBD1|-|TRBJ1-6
TGTGCCAGCAGTTCTAAGGGGGCTTCATCCTATTCACCCCTCCACTTT
CASSSKGASSYSPLHF
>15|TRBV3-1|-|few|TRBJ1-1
TGTGCCAGCAGCCAACCGTCGACAGGTCACACTGAAGCTTTCTTT
CASSQPSTGHTEAFF
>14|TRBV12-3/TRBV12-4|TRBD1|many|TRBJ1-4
TGTGCCAGCAGCTTGACAGGGCTGGGTGAAAAACTGTTTTTT
CASSLTGLGEKLFF
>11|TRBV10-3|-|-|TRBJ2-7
TGTGCCAGCGCTGGAGTTTACGAGCAGTACTTC
CASAGVYEQYF
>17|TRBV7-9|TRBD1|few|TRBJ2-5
TGTGCCAGCAGCCCCCCCCGGGGCAGGGGGCCACAAGAGACCCAGTACTTC
CASSPPRGRGPQETQYF
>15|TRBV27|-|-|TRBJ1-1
TGTGCCAGCACCTCACCAGGAGGTATGAACACTGAAGCTTTCTTT
CASTSPGGMNTEAFF